This TCR beta chain emerged from a study of T cells expressing NK-cell markers. On the study more broadly: According to the study, TCR beta repertoires originated from sorted CD3+CD56+NKG2C+, CD3+CD56+NKG2C- and CD3+CD56-NKG2C+ T cells.

Germline values: CDR1 KGHSH, CDR2 LQKENI. The CDR3 length is 14 residues. Libraries used 5'RACE template switching adding universal primer site and UMIs. Using the 5' RACE reads, TCRdb records one entry per CDR3 protein without DNA. Recorded for this sample: approximately 460,000 distinct CDR3 sequences. The study, taken as a whole, reports: CD8+ T cells in six donors included dominant NKG2C+ clonotypes at roughly 1.0-7.0%. These clonotypes also led the CD3+CD56-NKG2C+ fraction in several donors.

Worth noting for this clonotype: The antigen is not known.

The clonotype comes from a woman aged 18 to 75 in good health. Sequencing used blood T cells: a sorted CD56 or NKG2C T cell subset, CD4+ or CD8+ T cells, or bulk PBMC T cells (not recorded which). V is TRBV18 and J is TRBJ2-7; TCRdb proposes TRBD1, but this gene call is untestable without DNA. CDR3 region: CASSPTTGAYEQYF.